This T cell receptor (beta chain) was sequenced for a study of cytomegalovirus exposure and HLA in healthy donors. General study results and limits: The study labeled 150 to 200 TCR beta chains cytomegalovirus-associated. A later analysis associated about 18,000 TCR beta sequences with HLA alleles at a 0.05 false discovery rate.

V gave up 6 bases and J gave up 0 bases; unmatched junction bases: 4. CDR1 is MNHEY and CDR2 is SVGAGI in the germline V gene. The CDR3 runs to 15 residues. Primers: 60 Vbeta forward and 13 Jbeta reverse. Per the authors' pipeline: In a later analysis, some 80 million unique TCR beta chains included roughly 11 million shared by two or more donors. Repertoires were generated with immunoSEQ multiplex PCR, while TCRdb's copy carries only in-frame clones and drops some. V, J and clone size derive from that table, while D and trimming were established from the DNA sequence. The sample shows around 150,000 clones, about 70% of them seen only once. Of note for this clone: The target antigen is unknown.

The sample was PBMCs. This receptor was obtained from a woman in her forties in good health and CMV-seronegative. The chain employs TRBV6-5 and TRBJ2-5, with 10 bases matching TRBD1. Here the CDR3 reads CASRPDRGYQETQYF. CDR3 bases: TGTGCCAGCAGACCGGACAGGGGGTACCAAGAGACCCAGTACTTC.